Below are 28 T cell receptor beta chains sequenced from a single sample in a study of a mutant IDH1 vaccine in newly diagnosed glioma. Specified time point: week 11, during vaccination. A single vaccine dose contained 300 ug of mutant IDH1 20-mer peptide, and topical imiquimod was used with it. Their antigen targets remain unknown. The repertoire was sequenced with immunoSEQ multiplex PCR; TCRdb's copy has only in-frame clones and lacks some. The top ten clones hold 1.9% of a sample with fewer than 70,000 clones, about 89% of them seen once. This specimen consisted of PBMCs, obtained from a glioma patient whose treatment included an IDH1 peptide vaccine. Source of these receptors: a man aged 40-49 years with glioma.

The rearrangement links TRBV19 to TRBJ1-5, with D tentatively TRBD1 (6 bases). V lost 4 bases, J lost 4 bases, and 11 bases lay in between. The CDR3 extends over 14 amino acids. Germline-derived CDR1 and CDR2 are LNHDA and SQIVND (reference sequence). This CDR3 reads CASSNQGKNQPQHF. The CDR3 DNA is TGTGCCAGTAGTAATCAGGGGAAAAATCAGCCCCAGCATTTT.

The genes are TRBV5-3 and TRBJ2-5, with D hard to call. TRBV5-3 is reported as an ORF; its role is uncertain. Trimming shortened V by 2 bases and J by 1 base, and 9 bases separated the two germline ends. The CDR3 runs to 14 residues. This CDR3 is CARSFPHSQETQYF. The DNA of the CDR3 is TGTGCCAGAAGCTTTCCCCACAGCCAAGAGACCCAGTACTTC.

The chain joins TRBV2 to TRBJ1-2; 7 nucleotides match TRBD1. This CDR3 comprises 12 residues. In germline, CDR1 is SNHLY, CDR2 FYNNEI. Trimming at V came to 4 bases and at J to 6 bases, leaving 2 bases not matched to a gene. CDR3: CASSVTGNGYTF. The CDR3 nucleotides read TGTGCCAGCAGTGTGACAGGGAATGGCTACACCTTC.

The chain couples TRBV2 to TRBJ2-3; D might be TRBD1 (6 bases). Germline V CDR1 and CDR2: SNHLY, FYNNEI. This CDR3 region has 17 residues. V lost 3 bases and J 3 bases, leaving 19 bases between the germline ends. This CDR3 is CASSDLRRGKLTDTQYF. Written as DNA, the CDR3 is TGTGCCAGCAGTGACCTCCGAAGGGGGAAGCTTACAGATACGCAGTATTTT. The variable domain in full, completed from reference TRBV2 and TRBJ2-3, reads EPEVTQTPSHQVTQMGQEVILRCVPISNHLYFYWYRQILGQKVEFLVSFYNNEISEKSEIFDDQFSVERPDGSNFTLKIRSTKLEDSAMYFCASSDLRRGKLTDTQYFGPGTRLTVL.

The V and J genes are TRBV6-1 and TRBJ2-1; 7 bases line up with TRBD2. CDR1 is MNHNS, CDR2 SASEGT, per germline. The CDR3 consists of 15 residues. With V trimmed by 3 bases and J by 7 bases, 9 bases remained unmatched. The CDR3 DNA reads as TGTGCCAGCAGTGATGCGGCGGGAGTAGGGAATGAGCAGTTCTTC. It translates to CASSDAAGVGNEQFF.

This clone was seen only a few times. V usage is TRBV10-3 and J usage is TRBJ1-5; TRBD1 agrees at 10 bases. The CDR3 consists of 15 residues. CDR1 ENHRY and CDR2 SYGVKD come from the germline V gene. After removal of 3 bases from V and 6 bases from J, the junction contained 5 bases not matched to a gene. This CDR3 is CAISDGQGGAQPQHF. The CDR3 coding sequence is TGTGCCATCAGTGACGGACAGGGGGGAGCTCAGCCCCAGCATTTT.

The chain recombines TRBV5-4 with TRBJ1-2; 7 nucleotides match TRBD1. V gave up 0 bases and J gave up 2 bases; unmatched junction bases: 1. CDR3 length: 14 residues. Looked up from germline, CDR1 is SGHNT and CDR2 is YYREEE (reference sequence). CDR3: CASSLVDRNYGYTF. The CDR3 DNA reads as TGTGCCAGCAGCTTGGTGGACAGGAACTATGGCTACACCTTC.

This chain links TRBV4-1 with TRBJ1-6; 9 bases are a match to TRBD1. CDR1 is MGHRA, CDR2 YSYEKL, per germline. This CDR3 spans 15 amino acids. Trimming cost V 2 bases and J 7 bases; bases outside gene matches: 3. As DNA, the CDR3 is TGCGCCAGCAGCCAAACGGACAGGGGAAATTCACCCCTCCACTTT. Translated: CASSQTDRGNSPLHF.

The rearrangement uses TRBV10-3 and TRBJ2-7; 7 positions agree with TRBD1. The CDR3 spans 11 residues. Germline trimming cut 10 bases from V and 3 bases from J; bases unmatched to any gene: 3. CDR1 is ENHRY and CDR2 is SYGVKD in the germline V gene. The CDR3 nucleotides read TGTGCCACCAGGGACAGCTACGAGCAGTACGTC. It specifies CATRDSYEQYV.

The chain is built from TRBV27 and TRBJ1-2, with D perhaps TRBD1 (5 bases). The CDR3 length is 14 residues. Germline V CDR1 and CDR2: MNHEY, SMNVEV (reference sequence). Trimming took off 10 bases at V and 5 bases at J, with 20 bases between the two ends. CDR3 sequence reads: CATRPGPRLYGYTF. CDR3 nucleotide sequence: TGTGCCACACGCCCAGGGCCACGCTTATATGGCTACACCTTC.

V usage is TRBV6-5 and J usage is TRBJ1-6; no clear D gene. V lost 4 bases and J 7 bases, leaving 17 bases between the germline ends. The CDR3 totals 16 residues. CDR1 and CDR2 from the germline V gene are MNHEY and SVGAGI. CDR3 nucleotides: TGTGCCAGCAGTTTCTCGACTTGGGGTGGGAATTCACCCCTCCACTTT. Encoded protein: CASSFSTWGGNSPLHF.

The chain employs TRBV12-5 and TRBJ2-5, with 7 nucleotides matching TRBD1. The CDR3 has 14 amino acids. In germline, CDR1 is LGHNT, CDR2 FRNRAP. V gave up 1 base and J gave up 5 bases; unmatched junction bases: 4. CDR3 sequence reads: CASGLGGGGETQYF. The CDR3 DNA follows: TGTGCTAGTGGTTTGGGAGGGGGCGGTGAGACCCAGTACTTC.

The chain uses TRBV4-1 and TRBJ2-7; TRBD1 is a possible D gene (6 bases). Trimming took 3 bases from V and 9 from J, leaving 18 bases between them. Germline CDR1 and CDR2: MGHRA and YSYEKL. This CDR3 has 14 amino acids. Here the CDR3 reads CASSHRDKSKGQYF. As DNA, the CDR3 is TGCGCCAGCAGCCACCGGGACAAGAGCAAGGGGCAGTACTTC.

CDR3 coding DNA: TGTGCCAGCAGTTTCGGGACAGCCAAAAACATTCAGTACTTC. Protein sequence: CASSFGTAKNIQYF. V is TRBV28 and J is TRBJ2-4, with D possibly being TRBD1 or TRBD2 (5 bases each). The V gene's germline CDR1 is MDHEN and CDR2 SYDVKM. The length of the CDR3 is 14 residues. The germline V and J ends were trimmed by 3 bases and 0 bases, with 6 bases remaining between them.

The chain is built from TRBV7-3 and TRBJ2-1, with 12 bases matching TRBD2. With 4 bases clipped from V and 6 bases from J, the junction kept 10 bases outside the gene matches. The CDR3 runs 17 residues. Germline V gene lookup returns CDR1 SGHTA and CDR2 FQGTGA. As DNA, the CDR3 is TGTGCCAGCAGCTCGGGGCGGACTAGCGGGGCCATCAATGAGCAGTTCTTC. Translated, it gives CASSSGRTSGAINEQFF.

This clone was recorded only once. The gene calls are TRBV5-4 and TRBJ2-1, with 14 positions matching TRBD2. V shed 4 bases and J 12 bases; nucleotides not matched to a gene: 18. The CDR3 extends over 18 amino acids. Germline-derived CDR1 and CDR2 are SGHNT and YYREEE (reference sequence). The CDR3 DNA is TGTGCCAGCAGCGGCGCGGGACTAGCGGGAGCCGACCCAATGGCGCAGTTCTTC. Its protein product is CASSGAGLAGADPMAQFF. The variable domain in full, with the rest retrieved from reference TRBV5-4 and TRBJ2-1, is ETGVTQSPTHLIKTRGQQVTLRCSSQSGHNTVSWYQQALGQGPQFIFQYYREEENGRGNFPPRFSGLQFPNYSSELNVNALELDDSALYLCASSGAGLAGADPMAQFFGPGTRLTVL.

DNA for the CDR3: TGTGCCAGCAGCCGACAGGGGTACGAGCAGTACGTC. Translated: CASSRQGYEQYV. The chain couples TRBV5-6 to TRBJ2-7, with TRBD1 matching 8 bases. Germline CDR1 and CDR2: SGHDT and YYEEEE. Trimming cost V 4 bases and J 4 bases; bases outside gene matches: 1. CDR3 size: 12 residues.

This chain uses TRBV7-9 with TRBJ1-2; TRBD1 might be the D (6 bases). Trimming cost V 4 bases and J 7 bases, with 13 bases left between them. CDR1 is SEHNR and CDR2 is FQNEAQ in the germline V gene (reference sequence). This CDR3 comprises 13 residues. In DNA form, the CDR3 reads TGTGCCAGCAGCTCCTCCGGGGGCAGTGGCTACACCTTC. As protein: CASSSSGGSGYTF.

The gene calls are TRBV6-5 and TRBJ1-1; D gene ambiguous. The germline V gene encodes CDR1 MNHEY and CDR2 SVGAGI. This CDR3 has 13 residues. V shed 6 bases and J shed 4 bases, with 12 bases lying between them. CDR3 in DNA: TGTGCCAGCAGCACGACCGGGGTCACTGAAGCTTTCTTT. This translates into CASSTTGVTEAFF.

The chain carries TRBV28 and TRBJ1-2; no reliable D call. CDR1 MDHEN and CDR2 SYDVKM come from the germline V gene. V gave up 6 bases and J gave up 8 bases, with 13 bases separating them. The CDR3 consists of 12 residues. CDR3 DNA sequence: TGTGCCAGCAGGGTGGGAGGGAAGGGCTACACCTTC. Protein sequence: CASRVGGKGYTF.

The rearrangement joins TRBV19 to TRBJ1-5, with D possibly being TRBD1 (6 bases). The CDR3 has 14 amino acids. V lost 2 bases to trimming and J lost 10 bases, with 15 bases between them. From germline, CDR1 is LNHDA and CDR2 SQIVND (reference sequence). In DNA form, the CDR3 reads TGTGCCAGTAGTATATACGACAGGAGTCCACCCCAGCATTTT. Its protein product is CASSIYDRSPPQHF.

The V and J genes are TRBV6-5 and TRBJ2-2; TRBD2 agrees at 9 bases. V was clipped by 4 bases and J by 8 bases; unmatched bases: 11. The CDR3 length is 16 residues. Looked up from germline, CDR1 is MNHEY and CDR2 is SVGAGI. The CDR3: CASSSGTSLLRGELFF. CDR3 nucleotides: TGTGCCAGCAGTTCCGGGACTAGCCTTCTTAGGGGGGAGCTGTTTTTT.

This chain connects TRBV7-2 to TRBJ2-5; possible D gene TRBD2, 5 bases. V gave up 5 bases and J gave up 6 bases, with 10 bases separating them. Per the germline V gene, CDR1 is SGHTA and CDR2 is FQGNSA. The CDR3 is 12 residues long. The CDR3 DNA is TGTGCCAGCAGCCGATCCGGGAAGACCCAGTACTTC. Its protein product is CASSRSGKTQYF.

V usage is TRBV25-1 and J usage is TRBJ2-3; D is perhaps TRBD1 or TRBD2 (5 bases each). Germline V gives CDR1 MGHDK, CDR2 SYGVNS. Trimming took 1 base from V and 6 from J, leaving 11 bases between them. There are 14 residues in the CDR3. CDR3 coding DNA: TGTGCCAGCAGTGAATGGGGGTCTCCTGATACGCAGTATTTT. It encodes CASSEWGSPDTQYF.

This clone was picked up one time. V usage is TRBV7-9 and J usage is TRBJ2-2, with D maybe TRBD2 (6 bases). Germline V gives CDR1 SEHNR, CDR2 FQNEAQ (reference sequence). The CDR3 has 13 residues. V was pared by 4 bases and J by 10 bases, with 13 bases between. The CDR3 nucleotides are TGTGCCAGCAGCTCCCGGAGGGGCCAGGAGCTGTTTTTT. Translated, it gives CASSSRRGQELFF. Variable domain in full (rest from reference TRBV7-9 and TRBJ2-2): DTGVSQNPRHKITKRGQNVTFRCDPISEHNRLYWYRQTLGQGPEFLTYFQNEAQLEKSRLLSDRFSAERPKGSFSTLEIQRTEQGDSAMYLCASSSRRGQELFFGEGSRLTVL.

The CDR3 is CASSVPSSDTQYF. CDR3 sequence (DNA): TGTGCCAGCAGCGTCCCCTCTTCAGATACGCAGTATTTT. The chain combines TRBV9 with TRBJ2-3; no firm D call. Germline CDR1 is SGDLS and CDR2 is YYNGEE. V lost 2 bases and J lost 4, with 8 bases in between. This CDR3 is 13 amino acids long.

The chain joins TRBV11-3 to TRBJ2-4; no firm D call. CDR3 length: 13 residues. V lost 1 base, J lost 6 bases, and 7 bases lay in between. The V gene's germline CDR1 is SGHNT and CDR2 YENEEA. The CDR3 DNA sequence: TGTGCCAGCAGCTTAGGTTCCCGAAACATTCAGTACTTC. The encoded protein is CASSLGSRNIQYF.

This chain joins TRBV28 and TRBJ1-2; possibly TRBD1 for D (6 bases). V shed 5 bases and J shed 8 bases, with 15 bases lying between them. This CDR3 comprises 13 residues. CDR1 is MDHEN and CDR2 is SYDVKM in the germline V gene. The DNA of the CDR3 is TGTGCCAGCAGTCCGAGGACAGAGAGAGGCTACACCTTC. It is translated as CASSPRTERGYTF.